This T cell receptor (beta chain) was captured by sequencing in a study of post-analysis software for immune sequencing data. Points on this clonotype: Antigen unknown.

V was shortened by 7 bases and J by 5 bases, with 11 bases between the two germline ends. This CDR3 region has 12 residues. The germline V gene encodes CDR1 ENHRY and CDR2 SYGVKD. Whole-study results and caveats: Compared with controls, patients showed significantly lower normalized Chao1 diversity. Pronounced co-clustering by F measure was evident among identically batched samples. Elevated frequency relative to controls characterized roughly 5 TRBV segments in patients, TRBV5-6, TRBV5-1 and TRBV20-1 among them.

Sequencing libraries made from TCR beta cDNA carried unique molecular identifiers. Input amounts of 1 to 10 million T cells were used. These gave 500,000 or so cDNA molecules, so each molecule approximated one T cell. From the PCR reads, TCRdb called clonotypes with MiXCR, one entry per CDR3 protein. The data contain more than 450,000 distinct CDR3 sequences, roughly 45% of them singletons. The origin of this receptor is a girl between 10 and 17 years old with multiple sclerosis. J is TRBJ1-2 and V is TRBV10-3; D gene uncertain. Specimen: blood. The CDR3 region is CAITMLGYGYTF. The CDR3 DNA reads TGTGCCATCACGATGTTGGGGTATGGCTACACCTTC.